This T cell receptor (beta chain) was recovered during a study of PD-1 blockade in classical Hodgkin lymphoma. Specified time point: cycle 4 day 1 (C4D1), after less than 7 weeks of nivolumab. All trial patients relapsed after autologous stem cell transplantation. After thawing, PBMCs were subjected to magnetic negative selection to isolate CD8+ T cells. The assay was immunoSEQ multiplex PCR, and TCRdb's table has in-frame clones only and misses some. The sample holds about 15,000 clones, around 90% seen once. The sample in question was CD8+ T cells from blood, obtained before the fourth cycle of nivolumab. This clonotype originated in a human donor with classical Hodgkin lymphoma.

The CDR3 DNA follows: TGTGCCAGCAGTGGACAGGGGGCAGGGTACGAGCAGTACTTC. It yields the protein CASSGQGAGYEQYF. The chain couples TRBV2 to TRBJ2-7; 10 bases match TRBD1. CDR1 is SNHLY and CDR2 is FYNNEI in the germline V gene. Unmatched junction bases numbered 4, after V lost 4 bases and J lost 4 bases. The CDR3 spans 14 residues.